The present T cell receptor (beta chain) was sequenced within a study of T cells in Graves' hyperthyroidism and ophthalmopathy. Germline CDR1 and CDR2: SSHAT and FNYEAQ (reference sequence). The CDR3 has 15 residues. RNA transcripts gave rise to amplified TCR beta CDR3 regions. TCR CDR3 underwent first-round RT-PCR with the HTBI primer set. TCRdb reprocessed the multiplex PCR reads with MiXCR, giving one entry per CDR3 protein. Of 550,000 to 700,000 distinct CDR3 sequences in the sample, roughly 50% were seen once. This clonotype came up many times. A read error may account for a junction end that differs from germline.

The genes are TRBV7-7 and TRBJ2-5, with no clear D. Sequencing was carried out using peripheral blood or thyroid tissue (not recorded which). This sequence originates from an adult woman with Graves' disease, either hyperthyroidism or ophthalmopathy (not recorded which). The CDR3 nucleotides read TGTGCTAGCAGCCCCTCCAGGACCATACAAGAGACCCAGTACTTC. As protein: CASSPSRTIQETQYF.